The clone carrying this T cell receptor beta chain was seen only a few times. These data originate in a study of control samples from healthy donors and cancer patients. This table comes from immunoSEQ multiplex PCR, and its TCRdb copy is limited to in-frame clones, with some not included. The profile covers around 140,000 clones, with 92% appearing a single time and 2.1% taken by the ten largest. Germline CDR1 MDHEN, CDR2 SYDVKM. V was clipped by 2 bases and J by 8 bases, with 12 bases between them. This CDR3 spans 13 amino acids. The chain carries TRBV28 and TRBJ1-1, with a tentative D call TRBD1 (5 bases). This TCR was sampled from a woman aged 50 to 65 in good health. The sample was blood. The CDR3 loop reads CASSLGLQGEAFF. The CDR3 region has the DNA TGTGCCAGCAGTTTAGGGTTGCAGGGCGAAGCTTTCTTT.